The 16 T cell receptor beta chains presented below share a single source sample, sequenced in a study of T cells in Graves' hyperthyroidism and ophthalmopathy. Amplified TCR beta CDR3 regions came from RNA transcripts. HTBI primers drove first-round RT-PCR of the TCR CDR3. A single record per CDR3 protein comes from TCRdb applying MiXCR to the multiplex PCR reads. Among about 200,000 distinct CDR3 sequences listed, around 17% were seen once. The specimen sequenced was blood. These receptors all stem from a man aged 40-50 years with Graves' hyperthyroidism.

This clonotype has at least ten counts. V gene TRBV27 combines with J gene TRBJ2-5, with 7 bases that match TRBD1. There are 15 residues in the CDR3. The junction had 8 bases not matched to a gene; V was cut back by 5 bases and J by 2 bases. Germline V gives CDR1 MNHEY, CDR2 SMNVEV (reference sequence). This CDR3 reads CASSPIGTVQETQYF. CDR3 DNA: TGTGCCAGCAGTCCTATCGGGACAGTTCAAGAGACCCAGTACTTC.

This clonotype was counted only a few times. The chain links TRBV5-1 to TRBJ1-1; TRBD1 agrees at 10 bases. Germline assignment: CDR1 SGHRS and CDR2 YFSETQ. Unmatched junction bases numbered 8, after V lost 4 bases and J lost 11 bases. The CDR3 is made up of 13 amino acids. The CDR3 DNA is TGCGCCAGCAGCCTTACGGGACAGGGGATGGCTTTCTTT. Its protein product is CASSLTGQGMAFF.

This clonotype has a count of ten or more. The chain combines TRBV6-2 or TRBV6-3 with TRBJ2-1, with D maybe TRBD2 (5 bases). V lost 7 bases and J 9 bases, leaving 22 bases between the germline ends. The CDR3 runs 15 residues. Looked up from germline, CDR1 is MNHEY and CDR2 is SVGEGT. CDR3 bases: TGTGCCAGCACCCCGGCGATCGGGGTACAGAGTGAGCAGTTCTTC. Protein product: CASTPAIGVQSEQFF.

This clonotype was recorded at least ten times. The DNA for the CDR3 is TGTGCCAGCAGCTTTTATCGGGGTCCCTACTATGGCTACACCTTC. Amino acids: CASSFYRGPYYGYTF. The V gene is TRBV7-2, the J gene TRBJ1-2, with D unclear. V lost 3 bases to trimming and J lost 3 bases, with 14 bases between them. Germline V gene sequence: CDR1 SGHTA, CDR2 FQGNSA. The CDR3 covers 15 residues.

At least ten counts were recorded for this clonotype. This rearrangement joins TRBV12-5 to TRBJ2-1; the D gene is possibly TRBD2 (6 bases). V lost 6 bases and J lost 3, with 15 bases in between. This CDR3 is 15 amino acids long. Germline loops: CDR1 LGHNT, CDR2 FRNRAP. The CDR3 DNA follows: TGTGCTAGTGGCCCGGAGGGAGTAGGCTACAATGAGCAGTTCTTC. This encodes CASGPEGVGYNEQFF.

In its sample, this clonotype was seen many times. Here the CDR3 reads CASSSGTENYGYTF. CDR3 nucleotides: TGTGCCAGCAGCTCTGGGACGGAAAACTATGGCTACACCTTC. V and J are TRBV11-2 and TRBJ1-2; weak D call: TRBD1 (5 bases). Looked up from germline, CDR1 is SGHAT and CDR2 is FQNNGV. V lost 4 bases and J 2 bases, leaving 11 bases between the germline ends. The CDR3 has 14 amino acids.

This clonotype was picked up many times. The chain employs TRBV7-2 and TRBJ2-7; TRBD1 might be the D (5 bases). The CDR3 is 14 residues long. In germline, CDR1 is SGHTA, CDR2 FQGNSA. The V and J ends lost 7 bases and 4 bases respectively, with 17 bases between them. CDR3 sequence reads: CASTLQDLAYEQYF. CDR3 coding DNA: TGTGCCAGCACCCTACAGGACCTCGCTTACGAGCAGTACTTC.

This clonotype appeared many times. The chain links TRBV7-2 to TRBJ1-2, with TRBD1 as a possible D gene (6 bases). CDR1 is SGHTA, CDR2 FQGNSA, per germline. This CDR3 is 12 amino acids long. The V and J ends lost 5 bases and 8 bases respectively, with 12 bases between them. The CDR3 bases are TGTGCCAGCAGCAGAACAGGGCTCGGCTACACCTTC. Its protein is CASSRTGLGYTF. The variable domain in full, completed from reference TRBV7-2 and TRBJ1-2, reads GAGVSQSPSNKVTEKGKDVELRCDPISGHTALYWYRQSLGQGLEFLIYFQGNSAPDKSGLPSDRFSAERTGGSVSTLTIQRTQQEDSAVYLCASSRTGLGYTFGSGTRLTVV.

This chain links TRBV6-2 or TRBV6-3 with TRBJ2-3, with D unresolved. Looked up from germline, CDR1 is MNHEY and CDR2 is SVGEGT. There are 12 residues in the CDR3. V shed 3 bases and J shed 6 bases, with 7 bases lying between them. The CDR3 protein is CASSYLGDTQYF. Written as DNA, the CDR3 is TGTGCCAGCAGTTATCTGGGGGATACGCAGTATTTT.

This rearrangement joins TRBV7-2 to TRBJ2-1, with 14 positions matching TRBD2. J gave up 7 bases and V 4 bases, and 15 bases lay outside the gene matches. Germline CDR1 and CDR2: SGHTA and FQGNSA. This CDR3 contains 19 residues. The chain's CDR3 is CASSSRTSGGLLRTNEQFF. The CDR3 DNA is TGTGCCAGCAGCTCCCGGACTAGCGGGGGGCTGTTACGTACGAATGAGCAGTTCTTC.

V is TRBV19 and J is TRBJ2-7; 7 bases agree with TRBD2. CDR1 and CDR2 (germline): LNHDA, SQIVND (reference sequence). The CDR3 covers 14 residues. V lost 5 bases to trimming and J lost 6 bases; unmatched junction nucleotides: 10. The CDR3 sequence is CASSSGRATTEQYF. The DNA of the CDR3 is TGTGCCAGTAGTTCGGGGAGGGCGACGACCGAGCAGTACTTC.

This clonotype was counted at least ten times. This chain links TRBV28 with TRBJ1-4, with a weak D call TRBD1 (5 bases). The CDR3 length is 14 residues. Germline values: CDR1 MDHEN, CDR2 SYDVKM. Trimming removed 10 bases at V and 5 bases at J, with 17 bases between. The CDR3 is CATSKPGRNEKLFF. CDR3 bases: TGTGCCACCAGCAAACCGGGACGGAATGAAAAACTGTTTTTT.

The chain recombines TRBV5-6 with TRBJ2-3, with D perhaps matching TRBD1 (6 bases). Trimming stripped 1 base from V and 2 bases from J, with 14 bases between. CDR1 and CDR2 (germline): SGHDT, YYEEEE. The CDR3 is 16 residues long. The CDR3 DNA reads as TGTGCCAGCAGCTTGCCCAGGGACACCCCCACAGATACGCAGTATTTT. This sequence encodes CASSLPRDTPTDTQYF.

This clonotype was counted ten times or more. CDR3 nucleotides: TGTGCCAGCAGCTTCACGGTAGTGCGTTCACCCCTCCACTTT. Protein: CASSFTVVRSPLHF. The V gene is TRBV7-8, the J gene TRBJ1-6; no clear D gene. Germline V gene sequence: CDR1 SGHVS, CDR2 FQNEAQ. Trimming removed 3 bases from V and 9 bases from J, with 12 bases in between. The CDR3 loop spans 14 amino acids.

The V call is TRBV7-6, the J call TRBJ2-5, with D hard to call. CDR1 is SGHVS, CDR2 FNYEAQ, per germline. V dropped 3 bases and J dropped 2 bases, with 7 bases sitting between them. This CDR3 is built from 13 residues. The CDR3 DNA follows: TGTGCCAGCAGCTTTCAACAGCAAGAGACCCAGTACTTC. Its translation is CASSFQQQETQYF.

This clonotype has a count of ten or more. This chain links TRBV5-1 with TRBJ1-1; 9 nucleotides agree with TRBD1. V lost 4 bases to trimming and J lost 3 bases; unmatched junction nucleotides: 4. This CDR3 has 14 residues. The germline CDR1 and CDR2 sequences are SGHRS and YFSETQ. CDR3 loop: CASSRGTGYTEAFF. CDR3 DNA sequence: TGCGCCAGCAGCCGGGGGACAGGGTACACTGAAGCTTTCTTT.